The sequence of this TCR beta chain was determined in a study of blood T cell repertoires in COVID-19 (dated by TCRdb to the early 2020s). Some background on the complete study: Collaborator samples came from the United States, Italy and Spain and covered acute and convalescent phases of COVID-19. The prospective study material was composed of cDNA or gDNA derived from T cells, B-cell-depleted T cells, or PBMCs. Deeply sampled blood TCRbeta repertoires from subjects exposed to, actively infected with, or recovered from COVID-19 were included in the dataset. The repertoires were released in a freely available public database intended as a resource for research on the immune response to SARS-CoV-2. The samples were drawn from two sources: the first 160 participants of the ongoing ImmuneRACE study, and 1,200 or so subjects contributed by 6 global collaborators. Nearly every sample came with metadata listing a de-identified subject ID, COVID-19 status, age in years and sex. Where available, HLA class I and class II types were taken from metadata supplied by the sample provider and were not determined by assay-based typing. The investigation overall reported the following: Clinical and demographic metadata were provided uncurated, with the amount varying by source and participant.

TCRbeta CDR3 regions were amplified from genomic DNA using the immunoSEQ Assay, a bias-controlled multiplex PCR. Concerning the study's data processing: Nucleated cell counts per sample were estimated from amplification of reference gene primers within the assay. Sequence reads were collapsed and filtered to measure the absolute abundance of every unique TCRbeta CDR3 rearrangement. For each sample, productive Simpson clonality was calculated as the square root of Simpson's diversity index over productive rearrangements. TCRdb provides this immuneACCESS table in a form limited to in-frame rearrangements. Some clones are lacking; in checked studies, under half of them reflect an unresolved V gene, and why the rest are absent is not known. V and J calls and clone size come straight from that table; D and trimming were deduced from the DNA. The sample records about 360,000 clones, roughly 90% of which are singletons. Together, the top ten hold just over 7% of the sample.

This clone was seen only once. This receptor's antigen is unknown. It has no much larger one-base neighbor in the sample; base qualities were not kept. V loses 2 bases at its end and J loses 3 bases; junction bases beyond the gene matches: 9. CDR1 and CDR2 (KGHSH, LQKENI) derive from the germline V gene. Reading from cysteine to phenylalanine, the CDR3 counts 18 amino acids. Only the CDR3 portion is preserved as DNA: 54 bases, with reading frame beginning at the first base. At one collaborating source in Seattle, patients were enrolled during active infection and were followed longitudinally through the course of disease. The collaborating institutions used their own protocols to collect whole blood in K2EDTA tubes. For TCRbeta analysis, collaborators shipped samples as frozen whole blood, isolated PBMCs, or DNA extracted from either of those sample types.

The sequence links TRBV18 to TRBJ2-6; the junction holds 8 bases that match TRBD1. The receptor was isolated from a woman aged 60-75 years with COVID-19, enrolled during active disease. Sample: peripheral blood. In nucleotides, the sequence is TGTGCCAGCTCACCAGGACAGGGTCTCGCAAGTGGGGCCAACGTCCTGACTTTC. Its translation reads: CASSPGQGLASGANVLTF.